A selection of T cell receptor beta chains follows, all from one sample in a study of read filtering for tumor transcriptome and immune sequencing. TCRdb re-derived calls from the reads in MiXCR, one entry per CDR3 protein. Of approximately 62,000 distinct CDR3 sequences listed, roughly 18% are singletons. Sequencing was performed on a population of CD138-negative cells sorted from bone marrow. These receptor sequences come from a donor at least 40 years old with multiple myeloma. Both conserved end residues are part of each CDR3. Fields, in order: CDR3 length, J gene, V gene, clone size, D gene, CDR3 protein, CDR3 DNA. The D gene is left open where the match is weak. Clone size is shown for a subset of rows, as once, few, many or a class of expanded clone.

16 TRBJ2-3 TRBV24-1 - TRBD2 CTTGTHRGGETDTQYF TGTACCACAGGAACCCACCGCGGGGGGGAGACAGATACGCAGTATTTT
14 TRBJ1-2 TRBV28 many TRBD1 CASSPGDRQYGYTF TGTGCCAGCAGTCCGGGGGACAGGCAGTATGGCTACACCTTC
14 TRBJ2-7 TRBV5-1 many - CASSLAGDAYEQYF TGCGCCAGCAGCTTGGCGGGCGACGCCTACGAGCAGTACTTC
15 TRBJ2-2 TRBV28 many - CASSSLTTGTGELFF TGTGCCAGCAGTTCCCTGACCACGGGAACCGGGGAGCTGTTTTTT
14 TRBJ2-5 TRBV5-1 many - CASSWREAWETQYF TGCGCCAGCAGCTGGAGGGAGGCTTGGGAGACCCAGTACTTC
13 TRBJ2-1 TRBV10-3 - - CAIGRGGRDEQFF TGTGCCATCGGAAGAGGAGGTCGGGATGAGCAGTTCTTC
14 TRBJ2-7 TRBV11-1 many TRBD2 CASSHPGTSVKQYF TGTGCCAGCAGCCACCCCGGGACTAGCGTCAAGCAGTACTTC
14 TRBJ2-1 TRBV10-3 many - CAISLEKRYNEQFF TGTGCCATCAGTCTGGAGAAGCGCTACAATGAGCAGTTCTTC
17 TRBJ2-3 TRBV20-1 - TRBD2 CSASTPRLAGGSNTQYF TGCAGTGCTAGCACCCCGCGACTAGCGGGGGGGTCAAACACGCAGTATTTT
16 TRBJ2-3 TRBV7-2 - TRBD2 CASISTSGSRKDTQYF TGTGCCAGCATCTCCACTAGCGGGAGTCGGAAAGATACGCAGTATTTT
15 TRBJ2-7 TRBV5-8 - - CASSFINTIVPEQYF TGTGCCAGCAGCTTCATTAATACCATAGTACCCGAGCAGTACTTC
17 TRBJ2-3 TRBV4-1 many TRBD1 CASSQDRGTGPTDTQYF TGCGCCAGCAGCCAAGATAGGGGGACAGGGCCCACAGATACGCAGTATTTT
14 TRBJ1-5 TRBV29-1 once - CGVGGRAPNQPQHF TGCGGCGTTGGGGGCAGGGCACCCAATCAGCCCCAGCATTTT
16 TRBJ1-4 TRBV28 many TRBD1 CATRGVGTATNEKLFF TGTGCCACCAGGGGGGTCGGGACGGCAACTAATGAAAAACTGTTTTTT
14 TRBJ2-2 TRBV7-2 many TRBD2 CASSFWGGTGELFF TGTGCCAGCAGCTTTTGGGGGGGCACCGGGGAGCTGTTTTTT
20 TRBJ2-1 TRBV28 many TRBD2 CASRRGGGSSGGIFQYEQFF TGTGCCAGCAGGAGGGGTGGTGGTTCTAGCGGGGGGATATTCCAATATGAGCAGTTCTTC
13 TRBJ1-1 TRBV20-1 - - CSASRGASTEAFF TGCAGTGCCAGTCGCGGAGCGAGCACTGAAGCTTTCTTT
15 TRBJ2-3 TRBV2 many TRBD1 CASREQGVSTDTQYF TGTGCCAGCAGAGAACAGGGGGTTAGCACAGATACGCAGTATTTT
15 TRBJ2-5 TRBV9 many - CASSVGIGERETQYF TGTGCCAGCAGCGTAGGGATAGGGGAAAGAGAGACCCAGTACTTC
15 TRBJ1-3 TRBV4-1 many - CASSQVKGAGNTIYF TGCGCCAGCAGCCAAGTTAAGGGGGCTGGAAACACCATATATTTT
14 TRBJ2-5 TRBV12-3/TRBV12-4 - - CASSLSQGLETQYF TGTGCCAGCAGTTTAAGTCAGGGCTTGGAGACCCAGTACTTC
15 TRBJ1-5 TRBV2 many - CASSEGIYSNQPQHF TGTGCCAGCAGTGAGGGGATATATAGCAATCAGCCCCAGCATTTT
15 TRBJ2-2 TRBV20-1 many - CSAPPDSANTGELFF TGCAGTGCCCCCCCGGACAGCGCGAACACCGGGGAGCTGTTTTTT
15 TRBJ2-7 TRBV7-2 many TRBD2 CASSSGLAGGYEQYF TGTGCCAGCAGCTCTGGACTAGCGGGAGGGTACGAGCAGTACTTC
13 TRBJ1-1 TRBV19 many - CASNTGWDTEAFF TGTGCCAGTAACACAGGGTGGGACACTGAAGCTTTCTTT
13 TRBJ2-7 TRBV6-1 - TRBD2 CASSLGTSNEQYF TGTGCCAGCAGCCTGGGGACTAGCAACGAGCAGTACTTC
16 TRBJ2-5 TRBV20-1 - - CSPGGPIGGSQETQYF TGCAGCCCCGGGGGTCCCATCGGGGGAAGCCAAGAGACCCAGTACTTC
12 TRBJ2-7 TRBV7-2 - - CSSSEDPYEHYF TGTTCCAGCAGCGAGGACCCTTACGAGCACTACTTC
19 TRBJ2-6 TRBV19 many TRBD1 CASSIRAGQGEPGANVLTF TGTGCCAGTAGTATCCGTGCCGGACAGGGGGAGCCTGGGGCCAACGTCCTGACTTTC
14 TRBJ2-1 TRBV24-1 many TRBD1 CATSRDSSYNEQFF TGTGCCACCAGTAGGGACAGCTCCTACAATGAGCAGTTCTTC
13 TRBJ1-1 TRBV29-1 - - CSVRRGGNTEALF TGCAGCGTTCGGAGGGGAGGGAACACTGAAGCTCTCTTC
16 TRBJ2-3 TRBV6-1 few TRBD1 CASRRTGDPSTDTQYF TGTGCCAGCAGACGAACAGGGGACCCTAGCACAGATACGCAGTATTTT
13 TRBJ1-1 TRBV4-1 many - CASSQGMNTEAFF TGTGCCAGCAGTCAGGGGATGAACACTGAAGCTTTCTTT
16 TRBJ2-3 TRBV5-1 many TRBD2 CASSGLSGRSADTQYF TGCGCCAGCAGCGGACTTAGCGGGAGAAGCGCAGATACGCAGTATTTT
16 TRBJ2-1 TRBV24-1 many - CATSDFVASSYNEQFF TGTGCCACCAGTGATTTCGTGGCCAGCTCCTACAATGAGCAGTTCTTC
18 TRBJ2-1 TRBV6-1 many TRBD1 CASSNQATGTGGRNEQFF TGTGCCAGCAGTAACCAAGCGACAGGAACAGGGGGGCGCAATGAGCAGTTCTTC
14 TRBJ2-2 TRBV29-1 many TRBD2 CSVGTSGNTGELFF TGCAGCGTTGGGACTAGCGGGAACACCGGGGAGCTGTTTTTT
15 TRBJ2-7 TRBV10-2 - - CASSVGPAPGYERYF TGCGCCAGCAGTGTGGGACCAGCGCCTGGCTACGAGCGGTACTTC
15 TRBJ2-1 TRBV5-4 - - CASSLLSGGHNEQFF TGTGCCAGCAGCTTGCTTTCAGGTGGCCACAATGAGCAGTTCTTC
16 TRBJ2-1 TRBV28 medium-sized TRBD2 CASSLSPSGGYNEQFF TGTGCCAGCAGTTTATCTCCTAGCGGGGGATACAATGAGCAGTTCTTC
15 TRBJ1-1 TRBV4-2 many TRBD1 CASSLGQGANTEAFF TGTGCCAGCAGCCTCGGACAGGGAGCGAACACTGAAGCTTTCTTT
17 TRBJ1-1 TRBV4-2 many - CASSQDPSRYLNTEAFF TGTGCCAGCAGCCAAGATCCGAGCAGGTATCTGAACACTGAAGCTTTCTTT
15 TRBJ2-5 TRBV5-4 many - CASSSRGSGLETQYF TGTGCCAGCAGCTCCCGAGGTAGCGGCTTAGAGACCCAGTACTTC
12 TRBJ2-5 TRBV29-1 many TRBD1 CSSRGTEETQYF TGCAGCTCCAGGGGGACAGAGGAGACCCAGTACTTC
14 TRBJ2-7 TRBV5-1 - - CASSVGVTSYEQYF TGCGCCAGCAGCGTAGGGGTGACCTCCTACGAGCAGTACTTC
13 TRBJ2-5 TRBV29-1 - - CSVDGERQGTQYF TGCAGCGTTGATGGGGAGCGACAAGGGACCCAGTACTTC
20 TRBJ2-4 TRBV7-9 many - CASSRLLLDGPSGAKNIQYF TGTGCCAGCAGCAGGCTCCTATTAGATGGGCCAAGCGGGGCCAAAAACATTCAGTACTTC
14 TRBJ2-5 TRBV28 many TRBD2 CASGTSGPGETQYF TGTGCCAGCGGGACTAGCGGCCCCGGGGAGACCCAGTACTTC